The 30 T cell receptor beta chains given below trace back to one sample, sequenced in a study of graft-versus-host responses after intestinal transplantation. Clones were read by immunoSEQ multiplex PCR, and TCRdb kept only the in-frame ones, dropping some. The sample lists roughly 56,000 clones, 91% seen once, with roughly 2.6% in the top ten. The material was PBMCs, obtained almost 120 days after intestinal transplantation. The receptors shown here come from a human patient who received an intestinal transplant, so some T cells may come from the graft donor.

The chain recombines TRBV5-1 with TRBJ2-1, with TRBD1 as a possible D gene (5 bases). Per germline, CDR1 SGHRS and CDR2 YFSETQ. The CDR3 runs to 14 residues. The ends were cut back, 1 base at V and 5 bases at J, with 10 bases in the middle. The CDR3 DNA is TGCGCCAGCAGCTTGCAGGGTATCAACAATGAGCAGTTCTTC. As protein: CASSLQGINNEQFF.

The chain uses TRBV10-1 and TRBJ1-1; D is uncertain. CDR1 WNHNN and CDR2 SYGVQD come from the germline V gene (reference sequence). The CDR3 length is 13 residues. V was clipped by 5 bases and J by 3 bases, with 10 bases between them. CDR3 amino acids: CASSTDGYTEAFF. The DNA of the CDR3 is TGCGCCAGCAGTACGGACGGTTACACTGAAGCTTTCTTT.

The V call is TRBV9, the J call TRBJ2-1; possible D gene TRBD2, 6 bases. CDR1 SGDLS and CDR2 YYNGEE come from the germline V gene. The CDR3 has 15 amino acids. The V and J ends lost 4 bases and 1 base respectively, with 12 bases between them. The CDR3 sequence: CASSPELASYNEQFF. The CDR3 nucleotides read TGTGCCAGCAGCCCGGAACTAGCTTCCTACAATGAGCAGTTCTTC.

This sequence joins TRBV28 and TRBJ1-2; D remains unclear. This CDR3 has 13 amino acids. Germline V gene sequence: CDR1 MDHEN, CDR2 SYDVKM. The V end was cut by 5 bases, the J end by 6 bases, with 13 bases between. The CDR3 nucleotides are TGTGCCAGCAGTCCCGGAGGGCCCCATGGCTACACCTTC. Encoded protein: CASSPGGPHGYTF.

This clone was seen only once. This chain joins TRBV4-1 and TRBJ1-2; no clear D gene. With 3 bases removed from V and 7 bases from J, the gap between germline ends came to 9 bases. Germline V gives CDR1 MGHRA, CDR2 YSYEKL. The CDR3 consists of 12 residues. CDR3 DNA: TGCGCCAGCAGCCATATCGAGGGTGGCTACACCTTC. Its translation is CASSHIEGGYTF.

V gene TRBV6-1 combines with J gene TRBJ1-3; 8 bases map to TRBD1. J gave up 4 bases and V 2 bases, and 7 bases lay outside the gene matches. CDR3 length equals 16 residues. In germline, CDR1 is MNHNS, CDR2 SASEGT. CDR3 sequence reads: CASSETPDRGGNTIYF. As DNA, the CDR3 is TGTGCCAGCAGTGAAACCCCCGACAGGGGAGGAAACACCATATATTTT.

The chain has TRBV19 and TRBJ2-2, with D possibly matching TRBD1 (6 bases). The CDR3 has 14 residues. V lost 6 bases and J 0 bases, leaving 8 bases between the germline ends. CDR1 is LNHDA and CDR2 is SQIVND in the germline V gene (reference sequence). The CDR3 is CASRDSANTGELFF. The CDR3 DNA is TGTGCCAGTAGGGACAGCGCGAACACCGGGGAGCTGTTTTTT.

The chain carries TRBV4-2 and TRBJ2-1, with no clear D. Trimming removed 2 bases from V and 4 bases from J, with 6 bases in between. The length of the CDR3 is 13 residues. Germline values: CDR1 LGHNA, CDR2 YNFKEQ. CDR3 DNA sequence: TGTGCCAGCAGCCAACGACCATACAATGAGCAGTTCTTC. Encoded protein: CASSQRPYNEQFF.

This chain connects TRBV28 to TRBJ1-2, with a weak D call TRBD1 (5 bases). Germline V gives CDR1 MDHEN, CDR2 SYDVKM. V was cut by 9 bases and J by 4 bases, with 15 bases left in between. The CDR3 sequence is 13 residues long. CDR3 in amino acids: CASDLVGGYGYTF. The CDR3 region has the DNA TGTGCCAGTGACCTGGTGGGGGGCTATGGCTACACCTTC.

CDR3 protein: CASSLQGWSYNEQFF. As DNA, the CDR3 is TGTGCCAGCAGCCTCCAGGGTTGGTCCTACAATGAGCAGTTCTTC. The V call is TRBV16, the J call TRBJ2-1; D possibly corresponds to TRBD1 (5 bases). CDR1 and CDR2 from the germline V gene are KGHSY and FQNENV. The CDR3 sequence is 15 residues long. The V and J ends lost 4 bases and 1 base respectively, with 11 bases between them. Drawing the rest from reference TRBV16 and TRBJ2-1, the complete variable domain is GEEVAQTPKHLVRGEGQKAKLYCAPIKGHSYVFWYQQVLKNEFKFLISFQNENVFDETGMPKERFSAKCLPNSPCSLEIQATKLEDSAVYFCASSLQGWSYNEQFFGPGTRLTVL.

The chain joins TRBV6-5 to TRBJ1-2; D ambiguous. The CDR3 spans 15 residues. Looked up from germline, CDR1 is MNHEY and CDR2 is SVGAGI. The V end lost 5 bases, the J end lost 0 bases, and 13 bases lay between the germline ends. The DNA of the CDR3 is TGTGCCAGCAGTCATACCTCGGAGCCTAACTATGGCTACACCTTC. Translating it yields CASSHTSEPNYGYTF.

This sequence joins TRBV9 and TRBJ2-2; D not resolved. The CDR3 is made up of 14 amino acids. Germline V lookup: CDR1 SGDLS, CDR2 YYNGEE. The V and J ends lost 2 bases and 6 bases respectively, with 11 bases between them. CDR3 nucleotides: TGTGCCAGCAGCGTCCAAGGGTTGTCCGGGGAGCTGTTTTTT. It yields the protein CASSVQGLSGELFF.

The rearrangement uses TRBV4-1 and TRBJ2-1; 7 positions agree with TRBD2. The V and J ends lost 1 base and 9 bases, in that order; junction bases with no gene match: 9. Germline V CDR1 and CDR2: MGHRA, YSYEKL. The CDR3 has 15 residues. CDR3 bases: TGCGCCAGCAGCCAAGGGGGCCTTCGCGGGAGTGAGCAGTTCTTC. It encodes CASSQGGLRGSEQFF.

The CDR3 sequence: CASSSRQGSTEAFF. The DNA for the CDR3 is TGTGCCAGCAGCTCCCGGCAGGGGTCCACTGAAGCTTTCTTT. The J gene is TRBJ1-1, the V gene TRBV5-8; a weak D match, TRBD1 (6 bases). The germline V gene has CDR1 SGHTS and CDR2 YDEGEE. Trimming pared 3 bases from V and 4 bases from J, leaving 13 bases between. The CDR3 is 14 amino acids.

A single count supports this clone. The chain carries TRBV5-1 and TRBJ2-7; D might be TRBD1 or TRBD2, each matching 5 bases. CDR1 is SGHRS and CDR2 is YFSETQ in the germline V gene. The CDR3 consists of 14 residues. V was clipped by 2 bases and J by 0 bases, with 9 bases between them. CDR3 sequence reads: CASSFGTSSYEQYF. The CDR3 nucleotides are TGCGCCAGCAGCTTCGGGACGAGCTCCTACGAGCAGTACTTC.

The J gene is TRBJ2-2, the V gene TRBV9; 7 nucleotides match TRBD1. The CDR3 extends over 17 amino acids. Losses at the gene ends were 3 bases for V and 1 base for J; bases not matched to a gene: 9. Per germline, CDR1 SGDLS and CDR2 YYNGEE. The CDR3 sequence is CASSGYRDSGNTGELFF. DNA for the CDR3: TGTGCCAGCAGCGGGTACCGGGACAGTGGGAACACCGGGGAGCTGTTTTTT.

V usage is TRBV5-1 and J usage is TRBJ2-4; D possibly corresponds to TRBD1 (7 bases). With 4 bases removed from V and 8 bases from J, the gap between germline ends came to 16 bases. The CDR3 consists of 14 residues. CDR1 and CDR2 (germline): SGHRS, YFSETQ. For the CDR3, the DNA is TGCGCCAGCAGCCCGGGCGGGACAGAGGACATTCAGTACTTC. Amino acid sequence: CASSPGGTEDIQYF. Combining the CDR3 with reference TRBV5-1 and TRBJ2-4 gives the whole variable domain KAGVTQTPRYLIKTRGQQVTLSCSPISGHRSVSWYQQTPGQGLQFLFEYFSETQRNKGNFPGRFSGRQFSNSRSEMNVSTLELGDSALYLCASSPGGTEDIQYFGAGTRLSVL.

The chain carries TRBV7-9 and TRBJ2-1; 9 bases agree with TRBD2. Trimming took 6 bases from V and 4 from J; bases not matched to a gene: 7. The CDR3 is 15 residues long. Germline CDR1 and CDR2: SEHNR and FQNEAQ (reference sequence). CDR3 sequence reads: CASRSGLAIYNEQFF. CDR3 coding DNA: TGTGCCAGCAGATCGGGACTAGCCATTTACAATGAGCAGTTCTTC.

This chain joins TRBV9 and TRBJ1-2; D is unclear. CDR1 is SGDLS, CDR2 YYNGEE, per germline. Trimming took off 3 bases at V and 5 bases at J, with 5 bases between the two ends. This CDR3 spans 11 amino acids. CDR3 amino acids: CASSGVYGYTF. The DNA of the CDR3 is TGTGCCAGCAGCGGGGTTTATGGCTACACCTTC.

The DNA for the CDR3 is TGTGCCAGTAGTGTTAGAGACCGTGCAACTAATGAAAAACTGTTTTTT. Translating it yields CASSVRDRATNEKLFF. V and J are TRBV19 and TRBJ1-4; D gene uncertain. The CDR3 length is 16 residues. The V and J ends lost 5 bases and 0 bases respectively, with 13 bases between them. In germline, CDR1 is LNHDA, CDR2 SQIVND (reference sequence).

This chain links TRBV5-1 with TRBJ2-1, with D possibly being TRBD2 (6 bases). Germline CDR1 reads SGHRS; CDR2 reads YFSETQ. The CDR3 extends over 13 amino acids. The germline V and J ends were trimmed by 0 bases and 8 bases, with 9 bases remaining between them. The CDR3 DNA sequence: TGCGCCAGCAGCTTGGGCGGAGGGGATGAGCAGTTCTTC. This gives the protein CASSLGGGDEQFF.

The gene calls are TRBV28 and TRBJ2-3, with no clear D. CDR3 size: 13 residues. Germline CDR1 reads MDHEN; CDR2 reads SYDVKM. Between the trimmed V and J ends, which lost 7 bases and 6 bases, there was a span of 14 bases. CDR3 protein: CASTLVGSDTQYF. In nucleotides, the CDR3 is TGTGCCAGCACCCTCGTTGGATCCGATACGCAGTATTTT.

The gene calls are TRBV21-1 and TRBJ1-1. TRBV21-1 is a pseudogene. The CDR3 has 14 residues. The CDR3 DNA sequence: TGTGCCAGCAGCAAAAGGCGGGGGACCCATGAAGCTTTCTTT. Its protein product is CASSKRRGTHEAFF.

The chain has TRBV21-1 and TRBJ2-2. TRBV21-1 is designated a pseudogene. The CDR3 runs to 16 residues. As DNA, the CDR3 is TGTGCCAGCAGCCTTGGGAGGGGGCATAATGGCGGGGAGCTGTTTTTT. Translated: CASSLGRGHNGGELFF.

This chain connects TRBV5-5 to TRBJ1-3; D is ambiguous. CDR1 SGHKS and CDR2 YYEKEE come from the germline V gene (reference sequence). This CDR3 is 16 amino acids long. V dropped 2 bases and J dropped 3 bases, with 15 bases sitting between them. This CDR3 reads CASSFDDRGGGNTIYF. The CDR3 DNA sequence: TGTGCCAGCAGCTTTGACGATCGGGGAGGTGGAAACACCATATATTTT.

V usage is TRBV27 and J usage is TRBJ1-1, with 8 bases fitting TRBD1. J was trimmed by 7 bases and V by 4 bases; bases with no gene match: 5. CDR1 is MNHEY, CDR2 SMNVEV, per germline (reference sequence). The CDR3 is 13 residues long. The CDR3 DNA sequence: TGTGCCAGCAGTTGGACAGGGCGAGGTGAAGCTTTCTTT. Translating gives CASSWTGRGEAFF.

The chain recombines TRBV5-4 with TRBJ2-5; TRBD2 matches 13 bases. The CDR3 has 15 residues. In germline, CDR1 is SGHNT, CDR2 YYREEE (reference sequence). V shed 3 bases and J 2 bases; nucleotides not matched to a gene: 1. The CDR3 loop is CASSSLAGGQETQYF. The CDR3, as DNA: TGTGCCAGCAGCTCACTAGCGGGGGGGCAAGAGACCCAGTACTTC.

V gene TRBV7-7 combines with J gene TRBJ2-1; D is undetermined. This CDR3 is 14 amino acids long. Trimming stripped 5 bases from V and 4 bases from J, with 12 bases between. Germline CDR1 reads SSHAT; CDR2 reads FNYEAQ (reference sequence). The CDR3 here is CASSQLQDYNEQFF. The DNA of the CDR3 is TGTGCCAGCAGCCAACTGCAGGATTACAATGAGCAGTTCTTC.

V usage is TRBV11-3 and J usage is TRBJ1-4; D perhaps matches TRBD1 (5 bases). V gave up 8 bases and J gave up 4 bases, with 14 bases separating them. This CDR3 is 14 amino acids long. Per germline, CDR1 SGHNT and CDR2 YENEEA. CDR3 sequence reads: CASRGEEFNEKLFF. As DNA, the CDR3 is TGTGCCAGCCGGGGCGAGGAATTTAATGAAAAACTGTTTTTT.

The V and J genes are TRBV28 and TRBJ1-1; the D gene is possibly TRBD1 (5 bases). Trimming removed 3 bases from V and 0 bases from J, with 14 bases in between. This CDR3 region has 16 residues. Germline-derived CDR1 and CDR2 are MDHEN and SYDVKM. Written as DNA, the CDR3 is TGTGCCAGCAGTTTTAGTTCCCCGACAGTGAACACTGAAGCTTTCTTT. Its protein product is CASSFSSPTVNTEAFF. Full variable domain (outside the CDR3, taken from reference TRBV28 and TRBJ1-1): DVKVTQSSRYLVKRTGEKVFLECVQDMDHENMFWYRQDPGLGLRLIYFSYDVKMKEKGDIPEGYSVSREKKERFSLILESASTNQTSMYLCASSFSSPTVNTEAFFGQGTRLTVV.